This entry is about one TCR beta chain. Its antigen remains unknown. This entry comes from a study of shared clonotypes between healthy human individuals. Points from the study as a whole: Sequencing depth was a factor that was expected to affect clonotype sharing among donors. The diversity represented, both genetic and in exposure history, was limited by few donors.

Here immunoSEQ multiplex PCR was the method, and the copy in TCRdb shows in-frame clones only, minus some. The sample includes more than 450,000 clones, around 74% of them seen just once. The CDR3 is 13 amino acids. The V end lost 2 bases, the J end lost 7 bases, and 9 bases lay between the germline ends. Germline V gene data show CDR1 as MGHRA and CDR2 as YSYEKL. Healthy HIV-negative adults without recent acute infections or vaccinations served as donors. When samples were unsorted, some 84 million PBMCs were used for genomic DNA. The source material was PBMCs. The rearrangement uses TRBV4-1 and TRBJ1-5; D is undetermined. This TCR came from a middle-aged woman in good health. Some clones in this sample may be carry-over from other donors' samples. The CDR3 nucleotides read TGCGCCAGCAGCCAACCGACTGGCCAGCCCCAGCATTTT. This translates into CASSQPTGQPQHF.